Shown below are 7 T cell receptor beta chains from a single sample sequenced in a study of a mutant IDH1 vaccine in newly diagnosed glioma. Clones were sequenced by immunoSEQ multiplex PCR, and TCRdb holds only the in-frame ones, with some missing. The table has approximately 70,000 clones, 75% to 85% seen once. Noted time point: baseline, week 1 (first vaccination visit). Treatment here: pre-vaccination baseline after standard-of-care therapy. Sample: PBMCs, taken from a glioma patient treated with radiotherapy, temozolomide or both. These receptors originate from a man aged 45 to 65 with glioma.

V usage is TRBV19 and J usage is TRBJ1-1, with D possibly matching TRBD1 (6 bases). The germline V gene encodes CDR1 LNHDA and CDR2 SQIVND (reference sequence). Trimming cost V 8 bases and J 9 bases, with 16 bases left between them. This CDR3 has 12 residues. The CDR3, as DNA: TGTGCCAGTTTATCAGGGGAGGCGAAAGCTTTCTTT. It encodes CASLSGEAKAFF.

In this sample, this clone turned up once. The V gene is TRBV2, the J gene TRBJ1-4; D gene unclear. The V end lost 7 bases, the J end lost 7 bases, and 10 bases lay between the germline ends. Germline V gives CDR1 SNHLY, CDR2 FYNNEI. The CDR3 is 12 amino acids. The DNA of the CDR3 is TGTGCCAGCACCCCAACCGGTGAAAAACTGTTTTTT. Its translation: CASTPTGEKLFF.

This chain joins TRBV29-1 and TRBJ1-2, with D perhaps TRBD1 (6 bases). The CDR3 length is 13 residues. The V and J ends lost 3 bases and 5 bases respectively, with 13 bases between them. Germline-derived CDR1 and CDR2 are SQVTM and ANQGSEA. The DNA for the CDR3 is TGCAGCGTTGAGGCAGGGGCGGAGTATGGCTACACCTTC. Translated: CSVEAGAEYGYTF.

The V gene is TRBV6-6, the J gene TRBJ1-1; possible D gene TRBD1, 6 bases. V lost 4 bases, J lost 2 bases, and 14 bases lay in between. The CDR3 extends over 15 amino acids. From germline, CDR1 is MNHNY and CDR2 SVGAGI (reference sequence). This CDR3 is CASSWGARINTEAFF. CDR3 bases: TGTGCCAGCAGTTGGGGGGCGCGGATAAACACTGAAGCTTTCTTT.

J is TRBJ1-2 and V is TRBV5-8; no reliable D call. V was shortened by 4 bases and J by 4 bases, with 11 bases between the two germline ends. The CDR3 has 13 residues. Germline CDR1 is SGHTS and CDR2 is YDEGEE. The CDR3 region is CASSPVRGYGYTF. The CDR3 coding sequence is TGTGCCAGCAGCCCCGTTCGGGGCTATGGCTACACCTTC.

V is TRBV5-1 and J is TRBJ2-7, with D hard to call. The CDR3 spans 13 residues. Trimming left V 0 bases short and J 7 bases short, with 11 bases between. From germline, CDR1 is SGHRS and CDR2 YFSETQ. The DNA of the CDR3 is TGCGCCAGCAGCTTGGCACTCAGTGGGGAGCAGTACTTC. Translated, it gives CASSLALSGEQYF.

The V call is TRBV2, the J call TRBJ2-2; 10 bases agree with TRBD1. V lost 7 bases to trimming and J lost 4 bases; unmatched junction nucleotides: 6. Germline CDR1 reads SNHLY; CDR2 reads FYNNEI. The CDR3 runs to 15 residues. The CDR3 loop is CASTQTGGVTGELFF. The CDR3 DNA follows: TGTGCCAGCACCCAGACAGGGGGCGTCACCGGGGAGCTGTTTTTT.